This T cell receptor beta chain was recovered during a study of cytomegalovirus exposure and HLA in healthy donors. PCR involved 60 Vbeta and 13 Jbeta primers. Repertoires were generated with immunoSEQ multiplex PCR, while TCRdb's copy carries only in-frame clones and drops some. The table lists 35,000 to 45,000 clones, about 53% of them singletons. This clone has just a few counts. V dropped 0 bases and J dropped 15 bases, with 18 bases sitting between them. The CDR3 spans 14 residues. Looked up from germline, CDR1 is SGHDN and CDR2 is FVKESK. V usage is TRBV14 and J usage is TRBJ2-1, with D tentatively TRBD1 (6 bases). The sequenced sample consisted of PBMCs. The receptor comes from a woman aged 35 to 49 in good health and CMV-seropositive. The CDR3 DNA reads TGTGCCAGCAGCCAAGATGATCAGGGGCTAGCCCGGTTCTTC. Its translation is CASSQDDQGLARFF.